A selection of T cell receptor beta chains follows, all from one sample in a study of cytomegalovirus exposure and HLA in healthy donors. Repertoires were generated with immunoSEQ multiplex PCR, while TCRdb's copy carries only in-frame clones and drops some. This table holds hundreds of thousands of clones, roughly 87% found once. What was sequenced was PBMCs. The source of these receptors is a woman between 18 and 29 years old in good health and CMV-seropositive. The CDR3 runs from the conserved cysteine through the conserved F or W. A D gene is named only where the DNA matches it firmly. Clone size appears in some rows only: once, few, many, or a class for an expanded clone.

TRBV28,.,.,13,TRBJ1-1,CASSVQTNTEAFF,TGTGCCAGCAGTGTTCAGACAAACACTGAAGCTTTCTTT
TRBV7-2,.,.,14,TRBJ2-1,CASSFSGSWDEQFF,TGTGCCAGCAGCTTCTCAGGGTCTTGGGATGAGCAGTTCTTC
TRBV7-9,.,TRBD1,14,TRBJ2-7,CASSLRTGPYEQYF,TGTGCCAGCAGCTTAAGGACAGGTCCCTACGAGCAGTACTTC
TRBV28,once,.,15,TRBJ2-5,CASSGKGERPETQYF,TGTGCCAGCAGTGGGAAGGGGGAGCGGCCAGAGACCCAGTACTTC
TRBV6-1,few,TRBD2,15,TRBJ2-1,CASSEGVAGVNEQFF,TGTGCCAGCAGTGAAGGGGTAGCGGGAGTGAATGAGCAGTTCTTC
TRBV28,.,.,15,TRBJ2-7,CASSLGAATAYEQYF,TGTGCCAGCAGTTTGGGTGCGGCAACCGCCTACGAGCAGTACTTC
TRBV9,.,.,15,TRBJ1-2,CASSPEDSINYGYTF,TGTGCCAGCAGCCCTGAGGACAGCATAAACTATGGCTACACCTTC
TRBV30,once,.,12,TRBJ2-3,CAWTTGTDTQYF,TGTGCCTGGACCACGGGCACAGATACGCAGTATTTT
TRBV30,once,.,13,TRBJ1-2,CAWSVQGGRSYTF,TGTGCCTGGAGTGTACAGGGAGGGAGAAGCTACACCTTC
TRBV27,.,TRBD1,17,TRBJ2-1,CASSRDRYFTKYNEQFF,TGTGCCAGCAGCCGGGACAGATACTTCACGAAATACAATGAGCAGTTCTTC
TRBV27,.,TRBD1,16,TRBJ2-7,CASSPQVAGGAYEQYF,TGTGCCAGCAGTCCTCAAGTGGCAGGGGGTGCCTACGAGCAGTACTTC
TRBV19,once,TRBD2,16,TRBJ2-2,CASSNPLGGSSGELFF,TGTGCCAGTAGTAATCCCCTCGGCGGGAGCTCCGGGGAGCTGTTTTTT
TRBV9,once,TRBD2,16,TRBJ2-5,CASSVLEGGSQETQYF,TGTGCCAGCAGCGTACTCGAGGGAGGGTCCCAAGAGACCCAGTACTTC
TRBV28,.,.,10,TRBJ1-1,CASSLGRAFF,TGTGCCAGCAGTTTAGGGCGAGCTTTCTTT
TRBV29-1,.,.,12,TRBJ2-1,CSVGTGFGEQFF,TGCAGCGTTGGGACGGGATTTGGTGAGCAGTTCTTC
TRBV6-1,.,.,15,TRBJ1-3,CASTPTLSSGNTIYF,TGTGCCAGCACCCCAACTTTAAGCTCTGGAAACACCATATATTTT
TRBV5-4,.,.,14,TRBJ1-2,CASSLIPGHYGYTF,TGTGCCAGCAGCTTGATTCCTGGCCACTATGGCTACACCTTC
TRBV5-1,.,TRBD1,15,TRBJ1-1,CASSIKTGVSTEAFF,TGCGCCAGCAGCATCAAGACAGGGGTAAGCACTGAAGCTTTCTTT
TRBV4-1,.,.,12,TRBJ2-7,CASSQVRDEQYF,TGCGCCAGCAGCCAAGTGAGGGACGAGCAGTACTTC
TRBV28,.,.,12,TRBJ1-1,CASSRRGTEAFF,TGTGCCAGCAGCCGTCGGGGCACTGAAGCTTTCTTT
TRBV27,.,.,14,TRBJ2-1,CASSLPTSNNEQFF,TGTGCCAGCAGTTTACCTACTTCTAACAATGAGCAGTTCTTC
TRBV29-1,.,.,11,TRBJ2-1,CSATEGREQFF,TGCAGCGCCACGGAGGGGCGTGAGCAGTTCTTC
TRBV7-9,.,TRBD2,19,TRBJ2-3,CASSLAWTSGRFNTDTQYF,TGTGCCAGCAGCTTAGCGTGGACTAGCGGGAGATTTAACACAGATACGCAGTATTTT
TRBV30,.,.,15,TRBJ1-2,CAWSPPGGGGYGYTF,TGTGCCTGGAGTCCGCCGGGAGGGGGGGGCTATGGCTACACCTTC
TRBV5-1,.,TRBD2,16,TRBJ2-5,CASSLVVAGLQETQYF,TGCGCCAGCAGCTTGGTGGTAGCGGGCCTCCAAGAGACCCAGTACTTC
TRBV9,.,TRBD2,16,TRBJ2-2,CASSPGTSGFTGELFF,TGTGCCAGCAGCCCCGGGACTAGCGGGTTCACCGGGGAGCTGTTTTTT
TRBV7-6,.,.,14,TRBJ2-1,CASSLGPRGNEQFF,TGTGCCAGCAGCTTAGGTCCCAGGGGCAATGAGCAGTTCTTC
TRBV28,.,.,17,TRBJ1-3,CASSLFRDLSSGNTIYF,TGTGCCAGCAGTTTATTTCGGGATTTGTCCTCTGGAAACACCATATATTTT
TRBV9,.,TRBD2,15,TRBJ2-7,CASSPRSGGSYEQYF,TGTGCCAGCAGCCCCCGTAGCGGGGGTTCCTACGAGCAGTACTTC
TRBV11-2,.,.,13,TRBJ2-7,CASSLVSGGEQYF,TGTGCCAGCAGCTTAGTGTCCGGGGGCGAGCAGTACTTC
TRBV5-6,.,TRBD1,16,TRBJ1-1,CASSVGTGQPNTEAFF,TGTGCCAGCAGCGTCGGGACAGGGCAACCGAACACTGAAGCTTTCTTT